These 28 T cell receptor beta chains were all obtained from the same sample, sequenced in a study of cytomegalovirus exposure and HLA in healthy donors. 13 Jbeta primers and 60 Vbeta primers were used for the PCR. The method was immunoSEQ multiplex PCR; TCRdb's version includes in-frame clones alone and lacks a portion of them. The table shows about 200,000 clones, with less than 80% occurring only once. The sample was PBMCs. The origin of the receptors is a girl aged 2-15 years in good health and CMV-seronegative.

J is TRBJ2-7 and V is TRBV13, with D possibly matching TRBD2 (5 bases). V was trimmed by 2 bases and J by 13 bases, leaving 15 bases between them. Germline lookup yields CDR1 PRHDT and CDR2 FYEKMQ (reference sequence). The CDR3 sequence is 12 residues long. CDR3 residues: CASSLSLDSIYF. The DNA for the CDR3 is TGTGCCAGCAGCTTATCACTGGACTCCATTTACTTC.

The gene calls are TRBV19 and TRBJ2-2, with 11 bases aligning to TRBD2. Trimming at V came to 0 bases and at J to 2 bases, leaving 2 bases not matched to a gene. This CDR3 has 17 residues. Looked up from germline, CDR1 is LNHDA and CDR2 is SQIVND (reference sequence). The CDR3 DNA reads as TGTGCCAGTAGTATAGATAGCGGGGGGGCAAACACCGGGGAGCTGTTTTTT. Encoded protein: CASSIDSGGANTGELFF.

This clone was found once. CDR3 amino acids: CASRGQESSYEQYF. CDR3 DNA: TGTGCCAGCAGGGGACAGGAGAGCTCCTACGAGCAGTACTTC. The V gene is TRBV2, the J gene TRBJ2-7, with 8 bases fitting TRBD1. The germline gives CDR1 SNHLY, CDR2 FYNNEI. CDR3 size: 14 residues. V trimming: 6 bases; J trimming: 0 bases; junction bases outside the gene matches: 4.

The V call is TRBV7-9, the J call TRBJ2-6, with a possible D match to TRBD1 (7 bases). With 5 bases removed from V and 2 bases from J, the gap between germline ends came to 13 bases. Germline loops: CDR1 SEHNR, CDR2 FQNEAQ (reference sequence). There are 16 residues in the CDR3. CDR3: CASSPRRGPGANVLTF. In nucleotides, the CDR3 is TGTGCCAGCAGCCCCCGGAGGGGGCCTGGGGCCAACGTCCTGACTTTC.

For this clone: Other DNA sequences in the same sample also yield this CDR3. The chain couples TRBV9 to TRBJ2-7, with 8 bases aligning to TRBD1. There are 14 residues in the CDR3. In germline, CDR1 is SGDLS, CDR2 YYNGEE. V lost 3 bases to trimming and J lost 2 bases; unmatched junction nucleotides: 4. The CDR3 sequence: CASSAGTGPYEQYF. In DNA, the CDR3 is TGTGCCAGCAGCGCGGGGACAGGACCCTACGAGCAGTACTTC.

The chain links TRBV5-6 to TRBJ2-7; D is uncertain. The CDR3 contains 14 residues. V was shortened by 0 bases and J by 0 bases, with 7 bases between the two germline ends. Germline values: CDR1 SGHDT, CDR2 YYEEEE. Here the CDR3 DNA reads TGTGCCAGCAGCTTGGGACTTATCTCCTACGAGCAGTACTTC. Its translation is CASSLGLISYEQYF. Full variable domain (rest looked up from reference TRBV5-6 and TRBJ2-7): DAGVTQSPTHLIKTRGQQVTLRCSPKSGHDTVSWYQQALGQGPQFIFQYYEEEERQRGNFPDRFSGHQFPNYSSELNVNALLLGDSALYLCASSLGLISYEQYFGPGTRLTVT.

This chain connects TRBV4-1 to TRBJ1-4; D is undetermined. V gave up 3 bases and J gave up 3 bases, with 20 bases separating them. The CDR3 is made up of 18 amino acids. Germline-derived CDR1 and CDR2 are MGHRA and YSYEKL. The CDR3 is CASSQQTTGFLPNEKLFF. The CDR3, as DNA: TGCGCCAGCAGCCAGCAAACGACGGGATTTCTACCTAATGAAAAACTGTTTTTT.

This clone has a single count. CDR3 sequence: CASSPDSSYNSPLHF. The CDR3 DNA reads TGCGCCAGCAGCCCGGACAGCTCCTATAATTCACCCCTCCACTTT. This sequence joins TRBV5-1 and TRBJ1-6; possible D gene TRBD1, 6 bases. Germline values: CDR1 SGHRS, CDR2 YFSETQ. The CDR3 sequence is 15 residues long. V was pared by 4 bases and J by 0 bases, with 8 bases between.

This clone showed up just a few times. In nucleotides, the CDR3 is TGTGCCAGCTCCGGGGGACTAGATACGCAGTATTTT. Translation: CASSGGLDTQYF. This chain joins TRBV6-5 and TRBJ2-3; D might be TRBD2 (6 bases). This CDR3 spans 12 amino acids. V lost 8 bases and J lost 5, with 11 bases in between. Per germline, CDR1 MNHEY and CDR2 SVGAGI.

The V call is TRBV4-1, the J call TRBJ1-2, with 9 nucleotides matching TRBD1. V was pared by 2 bases and J by 4 bases, with 14 bases of the junction left unmatched. The CDR3 has 18 residues. Germline lookup yields CDR1 MGHRA and CDR2 YSYEKL. CDR3: CASSQFSGTGSYAYGYTF. The CDR3 nucleotides read TGCGCCAGCAGCCAATTCTCCGGGACAGGGAGTTATGCCTATGGCTACACCTTC.

The DNA of the CDR3 is TGTGCCAGCGGGGGGGAGGGGGATAATTCACCCCTCCACTTT. It codes for CASGGEGDNSPLHF. This sequence joins TRBV5-6 and TRBJ1-6, with a possible D match to TRBD1 (6 bases). The V gene's germline CDR1 is SGHDT and CDR2 YYEEEE. CDR3 length: 14 amino acids. The germline V and J ends were trimmed by 7 bases and 5 bases, with 13 bases remaining between them.

The chain joins TRBV18 to TRBJ2-1; the match to TRBD2 covers 8 bases. The V gene's germline CDR1 is KGHSH and CDR2 LQKENI. V was pared by 3 bases and J by 3 bases, with 10 bases of the junction left unmatched. The CDR3 sequence is 17 residues long. Written as DNA, the CDR3 is TGTGCCAGCTCACCTCCTTACCGGGGGGGCCGCTACAATGAGCAGTTCTTC. This sequence encodes CASSPPYRGGRYNEQFF.

The chain combines TRBV10-1 with TRBJ1-1; TRBD1 is a possible D gene (5 bases). This CDR3 has 12 amino acids. The V end lost 8 bases, the J end lost 5 bases, and 12 bases lay between the germline ends. Per germline, CDR1 WNHNN and CDR2 SYGVQD (reference sequence). CDR3 coding DNA: TGCGCCAGCTCGGGGGTAGGAACTGAAGCTTTCTTT. Translation gives CASSGVGTEAFF.

The gene calls are TRBV11-2 and TRBJ1-4, with TRBD1 matching 9 bases. This CDR3 comprises 14 residues. V shed 7 bases, J shed 6 bases, and the junction held 6 bases outside the gene matches. Germline values: CDR1 SGHAT, CDR2 FQNNGV. The DNA of the CDR3 is TGTGCCAGCAACAGGGACAGGGCCCATGAAAAACTGTTTTTT. It encodes CASNRDRAHEKLFF.

The chain has TRBV6-1 and TRBJ1-5; weak D call: TRBD1 (5 bases). The V gene lost 3 bases and the J gene lost 0 bases, with 12 bases spanning the gap. Looked up from germline, CDR1 is MNHNS and CDR2 is SASEGT. The CDR3 length is 16 residues. The CDR3 DNA reads TGTGCCAGCAGTGACGCGCCAGGGAATAGCAATCAGCCCCAGCATTTT. This gives the protein CASSDAPGNSNQPQHF.

The DNA for the CDR3 is TGTGCCAGCAGTTTGCAGGGGAACAGCAATCAGCCCCAGCATTTT. Amino acids: CASSLQGNSNQPQHF. The J gene is TRBJ1-5, the V gene TRBV6-5; D perhaps matches TRBD1 (6 bases). Trimming removed 4 bases at V and 1 base at J, with 11 bases between. The CDR3 consists of 15 residues. Per germline, CDR1 MNHEY and CDR2 SVGAGI.

The chain joins TRBV25-1 to TRBJ2-1; TRBD1 is a possible D gene (5 bases). V dropped 3 bases and J dropped 2 bases, with 5 bases sitting between them. CDR1 and CDR2 (germline): MGHDK, SYGVNS. CDR3 size: 13 residues. The CDR3 loop is CASSDRAYNEQFF. The CDR3, as DNA: TGTGCCAGCAGTGACAGGGCCTACAATGAGCAGTTCTTC.

V usage is TRBV13 and J usage is TRBJ1-3; D remains ambiguous. This CDR3 has 12 residues. V shed 6 bases and J shed 10 bases, with 13 bases lying between them. CDR1 and CDR2 from the germline V gene are PRHDT and FYEKMQ (reference sequence). The CDR3 DNA follows: TGTGCCAGCAGAGGCGGGTTGGGAACCATATATTTT. It specifies CASRGGLGTIYF. Using reference TRBV13 and TRBJ1-3 for the parts outside the CDR3, the full variable domain is AAGVIQSPRHLIKEKRETATLKCYPIPRHDTVYWYQQGPGQDPQFLISFYEKMQSDKGSIPDRFSAQQFSDYHSELNMSSLELGDSALYFCASRGGLGTIYFGEGSWLTVV.

The CDR3 loop reads CASSLGTGGSYNEQFF. The CDR3 nucleotides are TGTGCCAGCAGCTTAGGGACAGGGGGTTCCTACAATGAGCAGTTCTTC. This chain uses TRBV11-2 with TRBJ2-1; TRBD1 aligns across 10 bases. J was trimmed by 1 base and V by 1 base; bases with no gene match: 1. In germline, CDR1 is SGHAT, CDR2 FQNNGV. The CDR3 consists of 16 residues.

The table lists this clone with a count of one. The rearrangement uses TRBV25-1 and TRBJ2-5; D gene uncertain. Germline V gives CDR1 MGHDK, CDR2 SYGVNS. This CDR3 has 16 residues. Trimming took 5 bases from V and 1 from J, leaving 17 bases between them. The CDR3 reads CASSPILGGSQETQYF. The CDR3 DNA reads TGTGCCAGCAGTCCAATTCTAGGTGGCTCCCAAGAGACCCAGTACTTC.

This clone appeared a single time. V is TRBV6-5 and J is TRBJ2-7; 12 nucleotides agree with TRBD1. Germline V gene data show CDR1 as MNHEY and CDR2 as SVGAGI. The CDR3 has 13 residues. With V trimmed by 6 bases and J by 6 bases, 3 bases remained unmatched. The DNA of the CDR3 is TGTGCCAGCAGAAGGGGACAGGGGGCCGAGCAGTACTTC. Translating it yields CASRRGQGAEQYF.

The chain couples TRBV11-2 to TRBJ1-1, with D possibly TRBD1 on 6 matching bases. CDR1 and CDR2 from the germline V gene are SGHAT and FQNNGV. V lost 0 bases and J 0 bases, leaving 11 bases between the germline ends. CDR3 size: 16 residues. Written as DNA, the CDR3 is TGTGCCAGCAGCTTAGAGGGGAGGGGGATGAACACTGAAGCTTTCTTT. It codes for CASSLEGRGMNTEAFF.

The gene calls are TRBV7-2 and TRBJ1-5; D is unresolved. The V gene lost 5 bases and the J gene lost 12 bases, with 17 bases spanning the gap. The CDR3 is 13 residues long. Germline V gene lookup returns CDR1 SGHTA and CDR2 FQGNSA. CDR3 residues: CASSPRDRSGQHF. The CDR3 DNA reads as TGTGCCAGCAGCCCCCGGGATAGGTCTGGCCAGCATTTT. The whole variable domain, filled in from reference TRBV7-2 and TRBJ1-5, reads GAGVSQSPSNKVTEKGKDVELRCDPISGHTALYWYRQSLGQGLEFLIYFQGNSAPDKSGLPSDRFSAERTGGSVSTLTIQRTQQEDSAVYLCASSPRDRSGQHFGDGTRLSIL.

The V and J genes are TRBV28 and TRBJ2-1; D uncertain. The length of the CDR3 is 15 residues. Germline V gene sequence: CDR1 MDHEN, CDR2 SYDVKM. The V end was cut by 7 bases, the J end by 2 bases, with 15 bases between. The chain's CDR3 is CASTGWVRTYNEQFF. CDR3 DNA: TGTGCCAGCACGGGTTGGGTGAGGACCTACAATGAGCAGTTCTTC.

The chain employs TRBV6-5 and TRBJ1-3; D is perhaps TRBD1 (6 bases). Between the trimmed V and J ends, which lost 6 bases and 0 bases, there was a span of 12 bases. The germline gives CDR1 MNHEY, CDR2 SVGAGI. The CDR3 length is 15 residues. The CDR3 DNA reads TGTGCCAGCAGCCTCCGAGGGGGCTCTGGAAACACCATATATTTT. As protein: CASSLRGGSGNTIYF.

The gene calls are TRBV5-4 and TRBJ2-1, with 7 bases that match TRBD2. The CDR3 totals 15 residues. With 1 base clipped from V and 4 bases from J, the junction kept 5 bases outside the gene matches. Germline CDR1 is SGHNT and CDR2 is YYREEE (reference sequence). The CDR3 nucleotides read TGTGCCAGCAGCTTGCAAAGCGGGACTTACAATGAGCAGTTCTTC. It translates to CASSLQSGTYNEQFF. The full variable domain, completed using reference TRBV5-4 and TRBJ2-1, is ETGVTQSPTHLIKTRGQQVTLRCSSQSGHNTVSWYQQALGQGPQFIFQYYREEENGRGNFPPRFSGLQFPNYSSELNVNALELDDSALYLCASSLQSGTYNEQFFGPGTRLTVL.

The chain links TRBV13 to TRBJ2-7, with 8 bases that match TRBD2. Trimming at V came to 4 bases and at J to 2 bases, leaving 7 bases not matched to a gene. In germline, CDR1 is PRHDT, CDR2 FYEKMQ (reference sequence). The CDR3 is 15 residues long. The CDR3 spells CASSSALAGPYEQYF. CDR3 coding DNA: TGTGCCAGCAGCTCGGCCCTAGCGGGTCCCTACGAGCAGTACTTC.

This rearrangement joins TRBV19 to TRBJ2-7; TRBD2 is a possible D gene (6 bases). The CDR3 is 15 residues long. Trimming removed 0 bases at V and 2 bases at J, with 11 bases between. Germline V gene sequence: CDR1 LNHDA, CDR2 SQIVND (reference sequence). DNA of the CDR3: TGTGCCAGTAGTATAGAAGCGGGCTTCACCTACGAGCAGTACTTC. Translating gives CASSIEAGFTYEQYF.